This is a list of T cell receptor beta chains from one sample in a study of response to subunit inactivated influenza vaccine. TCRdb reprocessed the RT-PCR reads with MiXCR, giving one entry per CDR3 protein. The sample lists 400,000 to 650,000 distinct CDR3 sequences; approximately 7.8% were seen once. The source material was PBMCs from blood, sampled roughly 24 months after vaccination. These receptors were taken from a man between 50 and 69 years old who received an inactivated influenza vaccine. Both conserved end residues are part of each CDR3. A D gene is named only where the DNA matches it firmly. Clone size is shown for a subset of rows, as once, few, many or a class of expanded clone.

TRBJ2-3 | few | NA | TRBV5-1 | TGCGCCAGCAGCCTACAGGGAAAAAGCACAGATACGCAGTATTTT | CASSLQGKSTDTQYF
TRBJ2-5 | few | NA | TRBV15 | TGTGCCACCAGCAGCGGAGTCCAAGAGACCCAGTACTTC | CATSSGVQETQYF
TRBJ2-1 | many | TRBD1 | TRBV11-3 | TGTGCCAGCAGCCCCAACCCACAGGGGATGGAACAGTTCTTC | CASSPNPQGMEQFF
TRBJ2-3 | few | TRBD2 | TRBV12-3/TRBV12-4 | TGTGCCAGCAGACGGGAGGGCGTAGTAGTTACGCAGTATTTT | CASRREGVVVTQYF
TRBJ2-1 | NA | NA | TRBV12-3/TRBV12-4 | TGTGCCAGCAGTGTCCCGGGGATGATGAATGAGCAGTTCTTC | CASSVPGMMNEQFF
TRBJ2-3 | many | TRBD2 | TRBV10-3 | TGTGCCATCAGTTCTACTAGCGTTAGCACAGATACGCAGTATTTT | CAISSTSVSTDTQYF
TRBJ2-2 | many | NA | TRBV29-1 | TGCAGCGTTGAACGACCCAACACCGGGGAGCTGTTTTTT | CSVERPNTGELFF
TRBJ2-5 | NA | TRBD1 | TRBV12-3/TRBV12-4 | TGTGCCAGCAGCCGAAACACAGGGGCTAAGACCCAAGAGACCCAGTACTTC | CASSRNTGAKTQETQYF
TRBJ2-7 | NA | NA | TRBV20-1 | TGCAGTGCCCCTGGGGAGCGCGCCATCTACGAGCAGTACTTC | CSAPGERAIYEQYF
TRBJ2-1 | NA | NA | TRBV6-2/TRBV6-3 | TGTGCCAGCAGACTGGGGCTGGGGAATGCAGCGAATGAGCAGTTCTTC | CASRLGLGNAANEQFF
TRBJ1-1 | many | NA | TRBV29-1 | TGCAGCGTCTGGGTGAGGGCGGAAGCTTTCTTT | CSVWVRAEAFF